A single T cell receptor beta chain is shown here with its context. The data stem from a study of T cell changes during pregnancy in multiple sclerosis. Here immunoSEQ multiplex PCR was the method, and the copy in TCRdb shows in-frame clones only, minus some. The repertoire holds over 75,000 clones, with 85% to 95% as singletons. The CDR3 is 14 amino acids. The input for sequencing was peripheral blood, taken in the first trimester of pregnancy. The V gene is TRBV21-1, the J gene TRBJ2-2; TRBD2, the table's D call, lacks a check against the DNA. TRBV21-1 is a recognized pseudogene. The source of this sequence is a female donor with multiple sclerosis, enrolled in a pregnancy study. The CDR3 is CASPSGGDTGELFF. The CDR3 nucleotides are TGTGCCAGCCCAAGCGGGGGGGACACCGGGGAGCTGTTTTTT.